This passage covers 21 T cell receptor beta chains from one sample sequenced in a study of cytomegalovirus exposure and HLA in healthy donors. Profiling relied on immunoSEQ multiplex PCR, and the TCRdb table lists in-frame clones only, not all of them. The data hold around 130,000 clones, with about 84% observed a single time. The sample was PBMCs. The source of these receptors is a woman aged 25 to 45 in good health and CMV-seronegative.

The rearrangement uses TRBV2 and TRBJ1-5, with D hard to call. This CDR3 comprises 13 residues. Trimming left V 11 bases short and J 4 bases short, with 15 bases between. The germline V gene encodes CDR1 SNHLY and CDR2 FYNNEI. This CDR3 reads CAGRGLLNQPQHF. CDR3 DNA sequence: TGTGCCGGACGCGGGCTCCTAAATCAGCCCCAGCATTTT.

This clone was picked up one time. V gene TRBV6-5 combines with J gene TRBJ2-1; D gene uncertain. The germline CDR1 and CDR2 sequences are MNHEY and SVGAGI. Trimming stripped 6 bases from V and 10 bases from J, with 16 bases between. The CDR3 length is 13 residues. The CDR3 here is CASSSSWVGEQFF. Written as DNA, the CDR3 is TGTGCCAGCAGCAGCTCCTGGGTGGGCGAGCAGTTCTTC.

The rearrangement joins TRBV21-1 to TRBJ1-6; TRBD1 is the table's D call and was not checked against the DNA. TRBV21-1 is marked as a pseudogene. CDR3 length equals 15 residues. The CDR3 loop reads CASSPRDTEDSPLHF. The CDR3 DNA sequence: TGTGCCAGCAGCCCCCGGGACACCGAGGATTCACCCCTCCACTTT.

V gene TRBV19 combines with J gene TRBJ2-7; 7 bases agree with TRBD1. Germline CDR1 reads LNHDA; CDR2 reads SQIVND (reference sequence). V shed 8 bases, J shed 9 bases, and the junction held 19 bases outside the gene matches. The CDR3 has 15 residues. The CDR3 DNA follows: TGTGCCAGTTCCCGCAAGGGGGACAGCCCTCCCGGGCAGTACTTC. It encodes CASSRKGDSPPGQYF. Drawing the rest from reference TRBV19 and TRBJ2-7, the complete variable domain is DGGITQSPKYLFRKEGQNVTLSCEQNLNHDAMYWYRQDPGQGLRLIYYSQIVNDFQKGDIAEGYSVSREKKESFPLTVTSAQKNPTAFYLCASSRKGDSPPGQYFGPGTRLTVT.

The V and J genes are TRBV27 and TRBJ1-6, with TRBD1 matching over 10 bases. The germline gives CDR1 MNHEY, CDR2 SMNVEV (reference sequence). V lost 7 bases to trimming and J lost 6 bases; unmatched junction nucleotides: 6. This CDR3 is 15 amino acids long. The CDR3 DNA is TGTGCCAGCAATCCGACAGGGGGCTTTAATTCACCCCTCCACTTT. It yields the protein CASNPTGGFNSPLHF.

The CDR3 loop reads CASSRGRLTLETQYF. The CDR3 bases are TGTGCCAGCAGTAGGGGCCGTTTAACCTTAGAGACCCAGTACTTC. This rearrangement joins TRBV2 to TRBJ2-5; possible D gene TRBD1, 5 bases. The length of the CDR3 is 15 residues. The V gene's germline CDR1 is SNHLY and CDR2 FYNNEI. The V end lost 5 bases, the J end lost 4 bases, and 17 bases lay between the germline ends.

Here the CDR3 reads CASSLLPFSSTDTQYF. CDR3 sequence (DNA): TGTGCCAGCAGCCTCCTTCCTTTTTCTAGCACAGATACGCAGTATTTT. The chain couples TRBV7-9 to TRBJ2-3; D not certain. The CDR3 totals 16 residues. Looked up from germline, CDR1 is SEHNR and CDR2 is FQNEAQ (reference sequence). V dropped 5 bases and J dropped 0 bases, with 15 bases sitting between them.

Only a few counts were recorded for this clone. This sequence joins TRBV4-2 and TRBJ2-7; 11 nucleotides agree with TRBD1. Trimming removed 4 bases from V and 4 bases from J; junction bases left unmatched: 3. From germline, CDR1 is LGHNA and CDR2 YNFKEQ. This CDR3 contains 14 residues. CDR3 region: CASSPGQGAYEQYF. CDR3 nucleotide sequence: TGTGCCAGCAGCCCAGGACAGGGGGCGTACGAGCAGTACTTC.

This clone was observed a few times. The rearrangement uses TRBV7-2 and TRBJ1-2, with D unresolved. V was shortened by 2 bases and J by 8 bases, with 21 bases between the two germline ends. Per germline, CDR1 SGHTA and CDR2 FQGNSA. The CDR3 covers 16 residues. CDR3 protein: CASSLSGIQTPSGYTF. The CDR3 nucleotides are TGTGCCAGCAGCTTATCGGGGATACAGACGCCCTCGGGCTACACCTTC.

V usage is TRBV19 and J usage is TRBJ2-7; 9 bases align to TRBD2. The CDR3 runs to 14 residues. V shed 6 bases and J 6 bases; nucleotides not matched to a gene: 9. The germline V gene encodes CDR1 LNHDA and CDR2 SQIVND (reference sequence). The CDR3 nucleotides are TGTGCCAGTAGGGGGCCTAGCGGGGCTGGCGAGCAGTACTTC. Translating gives CASRGPSGAGEQYF.

The chain is built from TRBV11-3 and TRBJ2-2; the match to TRBD2 covers 10 bases. From germline, CDR1 is SGHNT and CDR2 YENEEA. V was pared by 6 bases and J by 6 bases, with 4 bases of the junction left unmatched. This CDR3 contains 14 residues. The CDR3 DNA reads TGTGCCAGCAGTCCTACTAGCGGGGCCGGGGAGCTGTTTTTT. Translated: CASSPTSGAGELFF.

V is TRBV20-1 and J is TRBJ2-1; 8 nucleotides line up with TRBD2. The length of the CDR3 is 11 residues. Germline V gene sequence: CDR1 DFQATT, CDR2 SNEGSKA (reference sequence). DNA of the CDR3: TGCAGCCCGGGGGGGCCAGATGAGCAGTTCTTC. This encodes CSPGGPDEQFF.

The rearrangement links TRBV30 to TRBJ2-7, with 7 bases that match TRBD2. Germline V gives CDR1 GTSNPN, CDR2 SVGIG (reference sequence). V was pared by 1 base and J by 9 bases, with 9 bases of the junction left unmatched. The CDR3 runs 13 residues. CDR3 sequence (DNA): TGTGCCTGGAGTGGGGGAGGGACTACGGGGCAGTACTTC. Translation gives CAWSGGGTTGQYF.

The gene calls are TRBV10-3 and TRBJ1-1; the D gene is possibly TRBD1 (5 bases). The CDR3 runs 14 residues. Between the trimmed V and J ends, which lost 5 bases and 1 base, there was a span of 11 bases. The germline V gene encodes CDR1 ENHRY and CDR2 SYGVKD. The CDR3 DNA is TGTGCCATCAGTCCGGGGGGTGAGAACACTGAAGCTTTCTTT. Amino acid sequence: CAISPGGENTEAFF.

This clone is a singleton in its sample. This chain uses TRBV30 with TRBJ2-1; 9 nucleotides agree with TRBD1. The germline gives CDR1 GTSNPN, CDR2 SVGIG (reference sequence). The V and J ends lost 3 bases and 8 bases, in that order; junction bases with no gene match: 8. This CDR3 spans 14 amino acids. This CDR3 is CAWRRDRVSYEQFF. The CDR3 DNA follows: TGTGCCTGGAGAAGGGACAGGGTGTCTTATGAGCAGTTCTTC. The full variable domain, rest sourced from reference TRBV30 and TRBJ2-1, is SQTIHQWPATLVQPVGSPLSLECTVEGTSNPNLYWYRQAAGRGLQLLFYSVGIGQISSEVPQNLSASRPQDRQFILSSKKLLLSDSGFYLCAWRRDRVSYEQFFGPGTRLTVL.

The V and J genes are TRBV5-1 and TRBJ2-2; 7 nucleotides match TRBD2. This CDR3 region has 16 residues. Germline CDR1 and CDR2: SGHRS and YFSETQ. V shed 4 bases, J shed 4 bases, and the junction held 10 bases outside the gene matches. CDR3 in amino acids: CASSVVGLRTTGELFF. In DNA form, the CDR3 reads TGCGCCAGCAGCGTCGTGGGACTAAGGACCACCGGGGAGCTGTTTTTT.

The V gene is TRBV7-9, the J gene TRBJ2-3, with 8 bases lining up with TRBD1. CDR3 length equals 15 residues. V was pared by 1 base and J by 2 bases, with 2 bases of the junction left unmatched. Germline CDR1 is SEHNR and CDR2 is FQNEAQ (reference sequence). Here the CDR3 DNA reads TGTGCCAGCAGCTTAGGGACAGGGACCACAGATACGCAGTATTTT. Its translation is CASSLGTGTTDTQYF.

This clone was found a few times. V usage is TRBV6-6 and J usage is TRBJ2-1; TRBD2 matches at 8 bases. The length of the CDR3 is 14 residues. The junction had 11 bases not matched to a gene; V was cut back by 11 bases and J by 5 bases. Germline CDR1 MNHNY, CDR2 SVGAGI (reference sequence). The CDR3 DNA follows: TGTGCCCATGATTCGGGGGGGGGTGACAATGAGCAGTTCTTC. It encodes CAHDSGGGDNEQFF.

The chain joins TRBV4-1 to TRBJ1-1; 8 bases agree with TRBD1. The CDR3 has 16 residues. Losses at the gene ends were 4 bases for V and 6 bases for J; bases not matched to a gene: 13. Germline CDR1 and CDR2: MGHRA and YSYEKL. The DNA of the CDR3 is TGCGCCAGCAGCCCCGAATGGAGACAGGGGCTTTCTGAAGCTTTCTTT. It translates to CASSPEWRQGLSEAFF.

The V gene is TRBV2, the J gene TRBJ2-1, with D perhaps TRBD1 (5 bases). This CDR3 contains 15 residues. V was pared by 2 bases and J by 2 bases, with 10 bases between. CDR1 SNHLY and CDR2 FYNNEI come from the germline V gene. The CDR3 loop is CASSEWAGTYNEQFF. In DNA form, the CDR3 reads TGTGCCAGCAGTGAATGGGCAGGGACCTACAATGAGCAGTTCTTC.

The V and J genes are TRBV18 and TRBJ2-7; TRBD1 agrees at 8 bases. Per germline, CDR1 KGHSH and CDR2 LQKENI. Germline trimming cut 3 bases from V and 0 bases from J; bases unmatched to any gene: 4. The CDR3 length is 15 residues. CDR3 sequence reads: CASSPRQGPSYEQYF. CDR3 coding DNA: TGTGCCAGCTCACCCAGACAGGGGCCCTCCTACGAGCAGTACTTC.